This T cell receptor (beta chain) was retrieved from a study of T cell responses to AZD1222 COVID-19 vaccine. Findings of the study overall: Spike-specific TCR breadth and depth went up after people got two AZD1222 doses. Just a handful of people given AZD1222 tested seropositive at baseline.

Measured with immunoSEQ multiplex PCR; TCRdb has only the in-frame clones, and not every one. In the table there are about 140,000 clones, about nine tenths of which are singletons. In germline, CDR1 is SEHNR, CDR2 FQNEAQ (reference sequence). Unmatched junction bases numbered 9, after V lost 5 bases and J lost 4 bases. CDR3 length: 16 residues. This clone was detected only once. As yet, its antigen is unknown. Here the sequenced sample was peripheral blood, taken on day 0 of AZD1222 vaccination. The clonotype comes from an adult in good health. The gene calls are TRBV7-9 and TRBJ2-1; 9 bases align to TRBD1. In DNA, the CDR3 is TGTGCCAGCAGCCCGCGGACAGGGGCGAATTACAATGAGCAGTTCTTC. Translation gives CASSPRTGANYNEQFF.